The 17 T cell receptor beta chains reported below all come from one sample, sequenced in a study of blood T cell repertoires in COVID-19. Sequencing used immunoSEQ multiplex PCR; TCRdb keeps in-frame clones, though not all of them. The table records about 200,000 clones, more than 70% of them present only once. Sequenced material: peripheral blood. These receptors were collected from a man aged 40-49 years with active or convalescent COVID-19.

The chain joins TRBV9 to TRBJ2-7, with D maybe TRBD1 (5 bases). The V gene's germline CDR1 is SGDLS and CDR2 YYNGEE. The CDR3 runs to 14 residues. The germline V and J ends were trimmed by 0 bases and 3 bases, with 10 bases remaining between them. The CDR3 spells CASSVGTRDYEQYF. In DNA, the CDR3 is TGTGCCAGCAGCGTAGGGACAAGGGACTACGAGCAGTACTTC.

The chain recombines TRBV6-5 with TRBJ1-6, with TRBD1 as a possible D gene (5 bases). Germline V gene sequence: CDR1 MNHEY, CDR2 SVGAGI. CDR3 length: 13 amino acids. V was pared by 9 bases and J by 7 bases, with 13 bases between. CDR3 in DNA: TGTGCCAGTCGGGACTCCGGCAATTCACCCCTCCACTTT. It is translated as CASRDSGNSPLHF.

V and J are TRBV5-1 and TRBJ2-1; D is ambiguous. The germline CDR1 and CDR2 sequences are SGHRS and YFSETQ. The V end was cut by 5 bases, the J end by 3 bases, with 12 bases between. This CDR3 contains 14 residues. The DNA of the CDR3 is TGCGCCAGCAGATTTGAATCCGGCTACAATGAGCAGTTCTTC. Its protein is CASRFESGYNEQFF.

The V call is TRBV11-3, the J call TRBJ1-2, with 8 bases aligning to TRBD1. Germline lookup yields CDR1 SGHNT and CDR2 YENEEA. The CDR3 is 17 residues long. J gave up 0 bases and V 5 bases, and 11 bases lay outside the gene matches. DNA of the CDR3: TGTGCCAGCAGCCCCCAGGGGGCACGCCGAGCTAACTATGGCTACACCTTC. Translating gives CASSPQGARRANYGYTF.

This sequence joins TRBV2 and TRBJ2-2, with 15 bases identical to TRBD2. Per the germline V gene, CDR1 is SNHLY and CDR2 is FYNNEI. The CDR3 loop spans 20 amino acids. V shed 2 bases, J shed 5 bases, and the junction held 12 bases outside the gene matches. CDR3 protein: CASSEPRVGLAGGKTGELFF. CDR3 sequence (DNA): TGTGCCAGCAGTGAACCGCGCGTGGGACTAGCGGGAGGCAAGACCGGGGAGCTGTTTTTT.

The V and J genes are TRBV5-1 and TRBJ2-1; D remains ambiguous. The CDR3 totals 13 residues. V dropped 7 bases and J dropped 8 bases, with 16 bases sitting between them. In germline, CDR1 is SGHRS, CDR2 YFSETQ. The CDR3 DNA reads TGCGCCAGCGCGGAAGGCCCAAGCTATGAGCAGTTCTTC. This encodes CASAEGPSYEQFF.

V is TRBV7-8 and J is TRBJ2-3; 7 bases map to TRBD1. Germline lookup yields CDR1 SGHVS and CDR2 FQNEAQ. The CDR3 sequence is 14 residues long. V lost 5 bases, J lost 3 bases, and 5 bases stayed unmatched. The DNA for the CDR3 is TGTGCCAGCAGCATCCGGGACAGTACAGATACGCAGTATTTT. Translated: CASSIRDSTDTQYF.

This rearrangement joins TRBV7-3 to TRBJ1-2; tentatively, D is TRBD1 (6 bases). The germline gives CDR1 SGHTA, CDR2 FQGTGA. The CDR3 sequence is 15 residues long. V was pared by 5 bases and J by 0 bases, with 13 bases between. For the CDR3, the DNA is TGTGCCAGCAGCCCACGTAGGGGGTCTAACTATGGCTACACCTTC. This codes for CASSPRRGSNYGYTF.

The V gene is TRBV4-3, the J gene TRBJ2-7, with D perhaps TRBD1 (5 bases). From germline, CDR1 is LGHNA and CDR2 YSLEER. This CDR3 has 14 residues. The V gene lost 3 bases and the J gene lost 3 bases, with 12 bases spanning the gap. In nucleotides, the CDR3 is TGCGCCAGCAGCCAGTCGACAGAAAACTACGAGCAGTACTTC. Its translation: CASSQSTENYEQYF.

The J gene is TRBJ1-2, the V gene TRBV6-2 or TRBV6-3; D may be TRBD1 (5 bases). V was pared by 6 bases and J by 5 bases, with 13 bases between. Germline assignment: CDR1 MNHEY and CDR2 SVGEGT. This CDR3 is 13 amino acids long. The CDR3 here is CASSSDSRYGYTF. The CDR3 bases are TGTGCCAGCAGCTCAGACAGCCGGTATGGCTACACCTTC.

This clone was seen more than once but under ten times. CDR3 region: CASSSGFGYTF. In DNA form, the CDR3 reads TGTGCCAGCAGTTCAGGGTTCGGCTACACCTTC. The rearrangement joins TRBV28 to TRBJ1-2; a possible D gene is TRBD1 (5 bases). The V gene lost 4 bases and the J gene lost 8 bases, with 8 bases spanning the gap. Germline lookup yields CDR1 MDHEN and CDR2 SYDVKM. This CDR3 spans 11 amino acids.

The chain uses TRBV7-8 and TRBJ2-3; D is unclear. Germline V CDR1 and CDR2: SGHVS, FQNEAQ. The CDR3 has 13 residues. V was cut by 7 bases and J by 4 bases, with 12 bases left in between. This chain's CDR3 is CASTRGSADTQYF. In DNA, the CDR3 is TGTGCCAGCACCCGAGGCTCGGCAGATACGCAGTATTTT.

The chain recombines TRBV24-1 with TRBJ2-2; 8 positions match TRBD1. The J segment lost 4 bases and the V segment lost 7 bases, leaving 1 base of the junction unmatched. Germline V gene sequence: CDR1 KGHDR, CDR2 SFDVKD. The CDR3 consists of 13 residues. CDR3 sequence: CATSDRGTGELFF. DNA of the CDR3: TGTGCCACCAGCGACAGGGGCACCGGGGAGCTGTTTTTT.

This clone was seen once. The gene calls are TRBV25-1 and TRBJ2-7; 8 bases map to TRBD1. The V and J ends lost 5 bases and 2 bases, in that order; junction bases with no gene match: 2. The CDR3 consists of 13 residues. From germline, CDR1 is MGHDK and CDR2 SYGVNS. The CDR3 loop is CASSWDRTYEQYF. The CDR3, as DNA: TGTGCCAGCAGTTGGGACAGGACCTACGAGCAGTACTTC.

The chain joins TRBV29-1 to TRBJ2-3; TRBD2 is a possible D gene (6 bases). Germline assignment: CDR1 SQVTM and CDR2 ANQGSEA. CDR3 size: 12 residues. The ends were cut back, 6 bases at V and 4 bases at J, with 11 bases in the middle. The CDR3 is CSVLGGSDTQYF. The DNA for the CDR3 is TGCAGCGTCCTGGGGGGTTCAGATACGCAGTATTTT.

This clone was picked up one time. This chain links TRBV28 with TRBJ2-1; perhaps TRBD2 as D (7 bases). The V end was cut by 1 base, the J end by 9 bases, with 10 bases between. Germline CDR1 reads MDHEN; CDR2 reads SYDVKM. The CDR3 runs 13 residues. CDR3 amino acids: CASSLSGGLEQFF. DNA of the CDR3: TGTGCCAGCAGTTTATCCGGGGGGCTTGAGCAGTTCTTC.

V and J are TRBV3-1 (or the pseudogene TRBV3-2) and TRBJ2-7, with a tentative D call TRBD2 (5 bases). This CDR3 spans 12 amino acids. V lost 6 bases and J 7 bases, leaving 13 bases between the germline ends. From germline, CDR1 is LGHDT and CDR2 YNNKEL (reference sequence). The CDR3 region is CASSLAGIEQYF. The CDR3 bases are TGTGCCAGCAGTTTGGCCGGGATAGAGCAGTACTTC.